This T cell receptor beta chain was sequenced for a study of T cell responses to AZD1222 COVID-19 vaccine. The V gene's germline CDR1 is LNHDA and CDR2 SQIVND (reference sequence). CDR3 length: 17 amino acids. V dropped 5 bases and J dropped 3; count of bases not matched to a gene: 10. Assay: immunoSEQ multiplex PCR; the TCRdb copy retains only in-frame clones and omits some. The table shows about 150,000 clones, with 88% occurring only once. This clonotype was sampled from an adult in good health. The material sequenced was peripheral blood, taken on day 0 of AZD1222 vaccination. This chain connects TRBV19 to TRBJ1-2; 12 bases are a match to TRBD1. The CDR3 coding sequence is TGTGCCAGTAGTCCTCCGGGACAGGGGGCTGCCTACTATGGCTACACCTTC. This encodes CASSPPGQGAAYYGYTF.